This is a list of T cell receptor beta chains from one sample in a study of technical replicates of blood from several donors. Assay used: immunoSEQ multiplex PCR; TCRdb lists only in-frame clones, some missing. This sample has about 76,000 clones; around 94% occur once, and the top ten carry under 0.5%. The source material was T cells isolated from PBMCs. The source of these receptors is a human donor in good health. The CDR3 runs from the conserved cysteine through the conserved F or W. D genes are given only for firm matches.

NA | TRBJ1-5 | TRBV6-5 | TGTGCCAGCAGTTATTCAGGGGTAAATCAGCCCCAGCATTTT | CASSYSGVNQPQHF
TRBD2 | TRBJ2-3 | TRBV7-6 | TGTGCCAGCAGCTTAGCCCCTAGCGGTTACACAGATACGCAGTATTTT | CASSLAPSGYTDTQYF
NA | TRBJ2-3 | TRBV5-6 | TGTGCCAGCAGCTTTGGCGGGATGGGCACAGATACGCAGTATTTT | CASSFGGMGTDTQYF
TRBD2 | TRBJ2-3 | TRBV5-8 | TGTGCCAGCAGCTTGGAGTCTAGCGGGACTGCTAGCACAGATACGCAGTATTTT | CASSLESSGTASTDTQYF
TRBD1 | TRBJ1-5 | TRBV2 | TGTGCCAGCAGTATTCAGGGGGGAAGGTCCAATCAGCCCCAGCATTTT | CASSIQGGRSNQPQHF
TRBD2 | TRBJ2-1 | TRBV19 | TGTGCCAGTAGTATTGCCCGGGGGGGGTACAATGAGCAGTTCTTC | CASSIARGGYNEQFF
NA | TRBJ1-1 | TRBV7-8 | TGTGCCAGCAGCTTTTCTTCGGTCCTTGGGAACACTGAAGCTTTCTTT | CASSFSSVLGNTEAFF
TRBD1 | TRBJ2-3 | TRBV30 | TGTGCCTGGAGTGTACTTAGGGGACAGCCTAGCACAGATACGCAGTATTTT | CAWSVLRGQPSTDTQYF
NA | TRBJ2-7 | TRBV11-2 | TGTGCCAGCAGCTTAGGACACTACGAGCAGTACTTC | CASSLGHYEQYF
NA | TRBJ1-5 | TRBV6-6 | TGTGCCAGCAGTTACGTGGGCGGGCAGCCCCAGCATTTT | CASSYVGGQPQHF
NA | TRBJ2-7 | TRBV27 | TGTGCCAGCAGCCCGGGGAGGACACCCCTCTACGAGCAGTACTTC | CASSPGRTPLYEQYF
TRBD1 | TRBJ2-5 | TRBV6-5 | TGTGCCAGCAGTCCCGCCCGGACAGGCCAAGAGACCCAGTACTTC | CASSPARTGQETQYF
TRBD1 | TRBJ2-2 | TRBV7-8 | TGTGCCAGCAGACAACCGGGGACAGGGGACACCGGGGAGCTGTTTTTT | CASRQPGTGDTGELFF
TRBD2 | TRBJ2-3 | TRBV5-1 | TGCGCCAGCAGCGCCCGGGGAGGGGAAATGACAGATACGCAGTATTTT | CASSARGGEMTDTQYF
TRBD1 | TRBJ2-7 | TRBV5-5 | TGTGCCAGCAGCTTAGTAATCGGGACAGACTACGAGCAGTACTTC | CASSLVIGTDYEQYF